The TCR beta chain under discussion was sequenced for a study of OX40 agonist ivuxolimab in advanced cancers. Describing the broader study: Ivuxolimab, which targeted the costimulatory receptor OX40 (CD134), was an agonistic, fully human IgG2 monoclonal antibody. Partial responses were achieved by three dose-escalation patients, of whom one had hepatocellular carcinoma and two had cutaneous melanoma. Patients were allowed to have had prior anti-PD-1, anti-PD-L1 or anti-CTLA-4 therapy, and approximately 40% of the dose-escalation patients had previously received checkpoint inhibitors. The paper reports the monotherapy dose-escalation portion (N = 52 patients) of the phase I ivuxolimab trial. Peripheral TCRbeta sequencing was intended to test whether TCR sequence diversity was altered and clonal T-cell expansion was caused by ivuxolimab. Of the approximately 54 dose-escalation patients, hepatocellular carcinoma was present in 19, melanoma in approximately 15, renal cell carcinoma in 9 and head and neck cancer in 9. In the dose-escalation cohort, around four fifths of patients were male, and the mean age was around 60 years, with a range of roughly 20 to 80. Intravenous ivuxolimab was administered to patients every 2 weeks at six dose levels: 0.01, 0.1, 0.3, 1.5, 3 and 10 mg/kg. Summary of the overall study and its limitations: On average, CD8+ T cells showed more expanded clones than CD4+ T cells after ivuxolimab. In the 0.1-3.0 mg/kg groups, partial responders were among the patients with the lowest normalized peripheral clonal expansion, particularly in CD8+ T cells. At doses of 0.1 to 3.0 mg/kg, clonal expansion of both CD4+ and CD8+ blood T cells was observed from baseline to week 6. Low levels of normalized T-cell clonal expansion were also shown by some nonresponding patients. The antigen specificity of the clonally expanded peripheral T cells was not determined.

Note on this clone: Its antigen specificity is not known. No much larger clone exists at a distance of one base, and base qualities are not known.

Genomic DNA was isolated from the sorted cells so that the TCRbeta CDR3 region could be sequenced. TCRbeta CDR3 regions were sequenced using the immunoSEQ Assay. TCRdb provides this immuneACCESS table in a form limited to in-frame rearrangements. Some clones are lacking; in checked studies, under half of them reflect an unresolved V gene, and why the rest are absent is not known. The sample includes tens of thousands of clones, with roughly nine tenths observed a single time. Roughly 1.3% of the sample is in the top ten clones. The trial excluded patients who had a history of autoimmune disease or who were on systemic immunosuppression. In every dose cohort, peripheral blood was drawn for TCR sequencing at baseline, cycle 4 day 1, and cycle 7 day 1. The samples were taken from a phase I, first-in-human, multicenter, open-label dose-escalation trial of ivuxolimab. The trial enrolled adults with locally advanced or metastatic head and neck squamous cell, hepatocellular, melanoma or renal cell carcinoma. Before TCR sequencing, CD4+ T cells and CD8+ T cells from peripheral blood were sorted into separate populations.

Including the terminal cysteine and phenylalanine, the CDR3 comprises 11 residues. The sequence is cut down to CDR3 DNA, 33 bases in frame from base 1. V loses 4 bases, J loses 7 bases, and the germline ends lie 8 bases apart. For CDR1 and CDR2, the germline V gene (reference sequence) lists GTSNPN and SVGIG. The TCR was taken from an adult with an advanced solid tumor such as melanoma, head and neck, liver or kidney cancer. In this chain, TRBV30 is recombined with TRBJ2-1, with the D gene call left open. Here the sequenced sample was CD4+ or CD8+ T cells sorted from blood, taken in a trial of the OX40 agonist ivuxolimab. Here the CDR3 is given as CAWNQANEQFF. The DNA sequence is given as TGTGCCTGGAACCAAGCAAATGAGCAGTTCTTC.